This entry is about one T cell receptor beta chain. Antigen unknown. This CDR3 has 14 residues. V lost 3 bases and J 3 bases, leaving 10 bases between the germline ends. Germline V gene sequence: CDR1 SGDLS, CDR2 YYNGEE. 60 Vbeta and 13 Jbeta primers were used in PCR. Produced via immunoSEQ multiplex PCR; TCRdb's table is partial and in-frame only. The sample holds tens of thousands of clones; around 80% are singletons and the top ten take around 5.4%. The data originate from a study of cytomegalovirus exposure and HLA in healthy donors. For the study at large: Sequencing of about 179 million T cells in an earlier analysis found 100 million or so unique TCR beta sequences. Whole-study findings and limits: Some V segments could not be told apart, so they were left out, TRBV6-2 and TRBV6-3 among them. Reportedly, a later analysis found an Asian-associated ancestry cluster had fewer N-insertions than the roughly 700-donor mean.

The source material was PBMCs. The chain recombines TRBV9 with TRBJ2-1; a possible D gene is TRBD2 (5 bases). This receptor was identified in a male donor in good health and CMV-seronegative. The CDR3: CASSGPRDYNEQFF. CDR3 DNA sequence: TGTGCCAGCAGCGGGCCCCGGGACTACAATGAGCAGTTCTTC.